The 9 T cell receptor beta chains given below trace back to one sample, sequenced in a study of T cells after yellow fever vaccination. MiXCR was run by TCRdb on the 5' RACE reads, yielding one entry per CDR3 protein. The table has some 350,000 distinct CDR3 sequences, about 4% seen once. The sample in question was PBMCs, obtained 5 days after the yellow fever booster vaccination. Source of these receptors: a man younger than 35 who received the YFV17D yellow fever vaccine.

This clonotype appeared many times. The V gene is TRBV20-1, the J gene TRBJ2-2, with 10 nucleotides matching TRBD1. J was trimmed by 4 bases and V by 3 bases; bases with no gene match: 8. Per the germline V gene, CDR1 is DFQATT and CDR2 is SNEGSKA (reference sequence). The CDR3 totals 16 residues. CDR3 amino acids: CSASPGTGDTTGELFF. CDR3 coding DNA: TGCAGTGCTAGCCCAGGGACAGGGGATACCACCGGGGAGCTGTTTTTT.

This clonotype has only a few counts. This rearrangement joins TRBV15 to TRBJ1-6; no firm D call. Trimming cost V 6 bases and J 6 bases, with 9 bases left between them. This CDR3 is built from 13 residues. Germline values: CDR1 LNHNV, CDR2 YYDKDF (reference sequence). The CDR3: CATRPGTNSPLHF. Written as DNA, the CDR3 is TGTGCCACCAGACCGGGAACTAATTCACCCCTCCACTTT.

This clonotype was counted many times. The gene calls are TRBV7-2 and TRBJ2-3, with 8 nucleotides matching TRBD2. CDR3 length: 15 residues. Germline lookup yields CDR1 SGHTA and CDR2 FQGNSA. V lost 5 bases, J lost 0 bases, and 4 bases stayed unmatched. For the CDR3, the DNA is TGTGCCAGCAGCCGGGGGGGATCTAGCACAGATACGCAGTATTTT. It yields the protein CASSRGGSSTDTQYF.

There are many counts of this clonotype. The chain couples TRBV7-2 to TRBJ2-1; D is unresolved. The CDR3 is made up of 12 amino acids. Germline values: CDR1 SGHTA, CDR2 FQGNSA. V gave up 5 bases and J gave up 6 bases, with 8 bases separating them. The CDR3 is CASSSTGNEQFF. CDR3 DNA: TGTGCCAGCAGCAGCACGGGCAATGAGCAGTTCTTC.

The chain is built from TRBV6-6 and TRBJ2-3; the D gene is possibly TRBD2 (6 bases). CDR1 MNHNY and CDR2 SVGAGI come from the germline V gene (reference sequence). The CDR3 loop spans 15 amino acids. The V end lost 6 bases, the J end lost 2 bases, and 15 bases lay between the germline ends. In DNA form, the CDR3 reads TGTGCCAGCAGAGGCCCGGGACTTGTCACAGATACGCAGTATTTT. Translated: CASRGPGLVTDTQYF.

This clonotype came up a few times. This rearrangement joins TRBV7-8 to TRBJ1-6; D remains ambiguous. V was pared by 5 bases and J by 13 bases, with 9 bases between. Germline assignment: CDR1 SGHVS and CDR2 FQNEAQ. The CDR3 covers 11 residues. CDR3 sequence: CASSEKGPLHF. The CDR3 coding sequence is TGTGCCAGCAGCGAAAAAGGGCCCCTCCACTTT.

The rearrangement links TRBV9 to TRBJ2-3, with TRBD2 matching 11 bases. The CDR3 contains 18 residues. Germline-derived CDR1 and CDR2 are SGDLS and YYNGEE. J was trimmed by 6 bases and V by 4 bases; bases with no gene match: 16. The CDR3 DNA sequence: TGTGCCAGCAGCACCCGTAGCTGGATAGCGGGGGGGCTTGATACGCAGTATTTT. Its translation is CASSTRSWIAGGLDTQYF. The full variable domain, completed using reference TRBV9 and TRBJ2-3, is DSGVTQTPKHLITATGQRVTLRCSPRSGDLSVYWYQQSLDQGLQFLIQYYNGEERAKGNILERFSAQQFPDLHSELNLSSLELGDSALYFCASSTRSWIAGGLDTQYFGPGTRLTVL.

This clonotype occurred a few times. This chain uses TRBV27 with TRBJ2-6; D is possibly TRBD1 or TRBD2 (6 bases each). CDR3 length equals 17 residues. Germline values: CDR1 MNHEY, CDR2 SMNVEV (reference sequence). V was trimmed by 3 bases and J by 0 bases, leaving 12 bases between them. CDR3 amino acids: CASSFVGGVSGANVLTF. As DNA, the CDR3 is TGTGCCAGCAGTTTCGTCGGGGGCGTCTCTGGGGCCAACGTCCTGACTTTC.

This clonotype was seen only a few times. V gene TRBV6-2 or TRBV6-3 combines with J gene TRBJ2-5, with D unclear. With 5 bases removed from V and 2 bases from J, the gap between germline ends came to 18 bases. Germline values: CDR1 MNHEY, CDR2 SVGEGT. This CDR3 has 16 amino acids. CDR3 loop: CASSLLGVIGQETQYF. The CDR3 nucleotides are TGTGCCAGCAGTCTACTTGGTGTGATCGGACAAGAGACCCAGTACTTC.